The present T cell receptor (beta chain) was sequenced within a study of Tregs in tolerant kidney transplant recipients. A word on this clone: Its target is unknown.

Clones were read by immunoSEQ multiplex PCR, and TCRdb kept only the in-frame ones, dropping some. The repertoire holds tens of thousands of clones, with around 95% as singletons. V dropped 5 bases and J dropped 7; count of bases not matched to a gene: 6. The germline V gene has CDR1 SGHRS and CDR2 YFSETQ. This CDR3 comprises 14 residues. Sequencing was carried out using Tregs from blood cultured with allogeneic cells. This clonotype originated in a human donor in good health. The rearrangement joins TRBV5-1 to TRBJ2-1; 10 nucleotides agree with TRBD2. The CDR3 protein is CASRVLAGVNEQFF. The DNA of the CDR3 is TGCGCCAGCAGGGTTCTAGCGGGAGTTAATGAGCAGTTCTTC.